Shown below are 28 T cell receptor beta chains from a single sample sequenced in a study of OX40 agonist ivuxolimab in advanced cancers. Profiling relied on immunoSEQ multiplex PCR, and the TCRdb table lists in-frame clones only, not all of them. Of about 30,000 clones in the sample, 84% were seen once. Specimen: CD4+ or CD8+ T cells sorted from blood, collected in a trial of the OX40 agonist ivuxolimab. The receptors here all came from an adult with an advanced solid tumor such as melanoma, head and neck, liver or kidney cancer.

V is TRBV7-2 and J is TRBJ2-7; TRBD2 matches at 14 bases. The J segment lost 7 bases and the V segment lost 3 bases, leaving 2 bases of the junction unmatched. This CDR3 comprises 14 residues. Per the germline V gene, CDR1 is SGHTA and CDR2 is FQGNSA. The CDR3 coding sequence is TGTGCCAGCAGCTTTAGACTAGCGGGAGGGGAGCAGTACTTC. It specifies CASSFRLAGGEQYF.

V gene TRBV4-3 combines with J gene TRBJ1-4; D is unresolved. The CDR3 loop spans 15 amino acids. From germline, CDR1 is LGHNA and CDR2 YSLEER. The V gene lost 3 bases and the J gene lost 5 bases, with 13 bases spanning the gap. DNA for the CDR3: TGCGCCAGCAGCCAGTACGGACGGGCGAATGAAAAACTGTTTTTT. Translating it yields CASSQYGRANEKLFF.

V gene TRBV27 combines with J gene TRBJ2-7; either TRBD1 or TRBD2 may fit D (5 bases each). Germline V gene lookup returns CDR1 MNHEY and CDR2 SMNVEV (reference sequence). V was trimmed by 3 bases and J by 2 bases, leaving 11 bases between them. CDR3 size: 14 residues. This CDR3 reads CASSFRGRPYEQYF. The CDR3 DNA reads as TGTGCCAGCAGTTTTCGGGGACGACCCTACGAGCAGTACTTC.

The chain couples TRBV7-9 to TRBJ2-1, with 12 bases matching TRBD1. CDR3 length: 16 amino acids. V gave up 5 bases and J gave up 8 bases; unmatched junction bases: 10. CDR1 SEHNR and CDR2 FQNEAQ come from the germline V gene (reference sequence). CDR3 sequence: CASSLGTGGPLDEQFF. Written as DNA, the CDR3 is TGTGCCAGCAGCCTAGGGACAGGGGGCCCTCTGGATGAGCAGTTCTTC.

This clone was detected once. The chain is built from TRBV10-3 and TRBJ1-1, with D perhaps TRBD1 (6 bases). This CDR3 is 14 amino acids long. The germline V gene has CDR1 ENHRY and CDR2 SYGVKD. V was pared by 7 bases and J by 4 bases, with 16 bases between. The CDR3 sequence is CAITEQGESTEAFF. The CDR3 DNA reads TGTGCCATCACCGAACAGGGTGAGAGCACTGAAGCTTTCTTT.

At least ten counts were recorded for this clone. The chain joins TRBV4-1 to TRBJ1-5; TRBD1 matches 10 bases. The V gene end was trimmed by 2 bases and the J gene end by 6 bases; junction bases not matched to a gene: 4. Germline CDR1 is MGHRA and CDR2 is YSYEKL. The CDR3 length is 15 residues. The DNA of the CDR3 is TGCGCCAGCAGCCAAAGGACAGGGGGAGGTCAGCCCCAGCATTTT. It encodes CASSQRTGGGQPQHF.

V usage is TRBV9 and J usage is TRBJ1-2; D possibly corresponds to TRBD1 (6 bases). This CDR3 comprises 14 residues. V was cut by 3 bases and J by 2 bases, with 11 bases left in between. Germline V gene lookup returns CDR1 SGDLS and CDR2 YYNGEE. CDR3 amino acids: CASSAPGANYGYTF. CDR3 nucleotide sequence: TGTGCCAGCAGCGCCCCGGGGGCCAACTATGGCTACACCTTC. Drawing the rest from reference TRBV9 and TRBJ1-2, the complete variable domain is DSGVTQTPKHLITATGQRVTLRCSPRSGDLSVYWYQQSLDQGLQFLIQYYNGEERAKGNILERFSAQQFPDLHSELNLSSLELGDSALYFCASSAPGANYGYTFGSGTRLTVV.

The chain recombines TRBV28 with TRBJ2-7; D unclear. The V end was cut by 3 bases, the J end by 0 bases, with 9 bases between. The germline CDR1 and CDR2 sequences are MDHEN and SYDVKM. This CDR3 comprises 14 residues. The CDR3 region is CASSLVEGSYEQYF. The CDR3 nucleotides read TGTGCCAGCAGTTTGGTGGAAGGCTCCTACGAGCAGTACTTC.

V is TRBV28 and J is TRBJ2-1; possible D gene TRBD2, 5 bases. CDR3 size: 15 residues. V shed 10 bases and J shed 3 bases, with 19 bases lying between them. Germline V lookup: CDR1 MDHEN, CDR2 SYDVKM. The chain's CDR3 is CATLKRADFYNEQFF. Written as DNA, the CDR3 is TGTGCCACGCTTAAAAGAGCGGACTTCTACAATGAGCAGTTCTTC.

This sequence joins TRBV6-4 and TRBJ2-7; a possible D gene is TRBD1 (5 bases). The V gene's germline CDR1 is MRHNA and CDR2 SNTAGT. The V gene lost 5 bases and the J gene lost 1 base, with 15 bases spanning the gap. The CDR3 contains 15 residues. The chain's CDR3 is CASSYSLDSSYEQYF. The CDR3 DNA is TGTGCCAGCAGTTATTCCCTTGACAGTTCCTACGAGCAGTACTTC.

The chain joins TRBV7-9 to TRBJ1-6; 8 bases map to TRBD1. There are 16 residues in the CDR3. Germline loops: CDR1 SEHNR, CDR2 FQNEAQ (reference sequence). With 5 bases clipped from V and 7 bases from J, the junction kept 10 bases outside the gene matches. CDR3 sequence: CASSRTGQGGNSPLHF. The CDR3 bases are TGTGCCAGCAGCCGGACTGGACAGGGTGGGAATTCACCCCTCCACTTT.

The chain couples TRBV29-1 to TRBJ2-7; D unclear. The ends were cut back, 2 bases at V and 0 bases at J, with 11 bases in the middle. The CDR3 is 14 residues long. The germline gives CDR1 SQVTM, CDR2 ANQGSEA. CDR3: CSVESYGNSYEQYF. The CDR3 nucleotides read TGCAGCGTTGAATCTTATGGGAACTCCTACGAGCAGTACTTC.

V usage is TRBV18 and J usage is TRBJ1-2, with 9 bases aligning to TRBD1. Per germline, CDR1 KGHSH and CDR2 LQKENI. The V and J ends lost 3 bases and 2 bases, in that order; junction bases with no gene match: 13. The CDR3 spans 18 residues. This CDR3 is CASSPTETDRGGNYGYTF. Written as DNA, the CDR3 is TGTGCCAGCTCACCTACCGAAACGGACAGGGGAGGCAACTATGGCTACACCTTC.

The CDR3 nucleotides read TGTGCCAGCAGTTTCTTCACGGGTGGAGAGCAGTACTTC. Its protein is CASSFFTGGEQYF. The chain uses TRBV28 and TRBJ2-7; D is unresolved. The germline V gene has CDR1 MDHEN and CDR2 SYDVKM. There are 13 residues in the CDR3. The V end lost 3 bases, the J end lost 7 bases, and 13 bases lay between the germline ends.

This clone was observed a handful of times. This chain connects TRBV29-1 to TRBJ2-5, with 14 bases identical to TRBD2. With 3 bases clipped from V and 0 bases from J, the junction kept 6 bases outside the gene matches. Looked up from germline, CDR1 is SQVTM and CDR2 is ANQGSEA. This CDR3 spans 17 amino acids. Written as DNA, the CDR3 is TGCAGCGTTGATGGACTAGCGGGGGGCGCGCACCAAGAGACCCAGTACTTC. Protein: CSVDGLAGGAHQETQYF.

This clone was picked up one time. The chain recombines TRBV30 with TRBJ1-1; D may be TRBD1 (6 bases). V lost 2 bases and J lost 6, with 10 bases in between. Germline assignment: CDR1 GTSNPN and CDR2 SVGIG (reference sequence). The CDR3 is 12 residues long. As DNA, the CDR3 is TGTGCCTGGAGTCCCGGGGGCTCTGAAGCTTTCTTT. This encodes CAWSPGGSEAFF. Variable domain in full (rest from reference TRBV30 and TRBJ1-1): SQTIHQWPATLVQPVGSPLSLECTVEGTSNPNLYWYRQAAGRGLQLLFYSVGIGQISSEVPQNLSASRPQDRQFILSSKKLLLSDSGFYLCAWSPGGSEAFFGQGTRLTVV.

By its share, this clone is medium-sized. The chain combines TRBV5-1 with TRBJ2-7, with D uncertain. In germline, CDR1 is SGHRS, CDR2 YFSETQ. There are 15 residues in the CDR3. V was clipped by 4 bases and J by 3 bases, with 17 bases between them. The CDR3 protein is CASSILGPPYYEQYF. The CDR3, as DNA: TGCGCCAGCAGCATACTGGGTCCTCCGTACTACGAGCAGTACTTC.

The chain combines TRBV27 with TRBJ2-7, with 10 bases matching TRBD2. V lost 5 bases and J lost 1; bases outside the gene matches: 8. CDR3 length: 16 residues. In germline, CDR1 is MNHEY, CDR2 SMNVEV (reference sequence). The CDR3 coding sequence is TGTGCCAGCAGTCCCCTCGGACTAGCGGATTCCTACGAGCAGTACTTC. As protein: CASSPLGLADSYEQYF.

The chain employs TRBV28 and TRBJ2-5, with 9 bases fitting TRBD1. Germline CDR1 is MDHEN and CDR2 is SYDVKM. This CDR3 is 15 amino acids long. V shed 4 bases and J 5 bases; nucleotides not matched to a gene: 8. The CDR3 here is CASSSLDRGLETQYF. The DNA of the CDR3 is TGTGCCAGCAGTTCCCTGGACAGGGGATTGGAGACCCAGTACTTC.

The chain has TRBV9 and TRBJ2-7; TRBD1 might be the D (6 bases). Germline assignment: CDR1 SGDLS and CDR2 YYNGEE. CDR3 size: 15 residues. V lost 0 bases to trimming and J lost 0 bases, with 10 bases between them. This chain's CDR3 is CASSVGDIGSYEQYF. In DNA form, the CDR3 reads TGTGCCAGCAGCGTAGGGGACATAGGCTCCTACGAGCAGTACTTC.

This clone has only one observation. The CDR3 bases are TGTGCCAGCAGTTTAGCAGGGGCCAGGGCAGATACGCAGTATTTT. Its translation is CASSLAGARADTQYF. The chain uses TRBV28 and TRBJ2-3; D might be TRBD1 (6 bases). The germline V gene has CDR1 MDHEN and CDR2 SYDVKM. The CDR3 consists of 15 residues. The germline V and J ends were trimmed by 2 bases and 4 bases, with 13 bases remaining between them.

This rearrangement joins TRBV28 to TRBJ2-7, with 9 bases aligning to TRBD1. J gave up 4 bases and V 2 bases, and 9 bases lay outside the gene matches. Per germline, CDR1 MDHEN and CDR2 SYDVKM. This CDR3 is built from 16 residues. CDR3 nucleotide sequence: TGTGCCAGCAGTTTAGGGACAGGGCCGGCGGGGTACGAGCAGTACTTC. This gives the protein CASSLGTGPAGYEQYF.

This chain joins TRBV28 and TRBJ2-4; 9 nucleotides agree with TRBD2. CDR3 length: 17 amino acids. Germline loops: CDR1 MDHEN, CDR2 SYDVKM. J gave up 3 bases and V 6 bases, and 12 bases lay outside the gene matches. The CDR3 is CASRSSGGSRFKNIQYF. Written as DNA, the CDR3 is TGTGCCAGCAGATCGAGCGGGGGGTCTCGCTTCAAAAACATTCAGTACTTC.

This sequence joins TRBV4-1 and TRBJ1-5, with D hard to call. Germline V gives CDR1 MGHRA, CDR2 YSYEKL. The CDR3 sequence is 15 residues long. The ends were cut back, 0 bases at V and 5 bases at J, with 11 bases in the middle. The CDR3 is CASSQDLGGDQPQHF. The CDR3 DNA sequence: TGCGCCAGCAGCCAAGACCTCGGCGGGGATCAGCCCCAGCATTTT.

The rearrangement uses TRBV5-1 and TRBJ2-1; D possibly corresponds to TRBD2 (6 bases). The V gene lost 1 base and the J gene lost 2 bases, with 7 bases spanning the gap. The germline V gene has CDR1 SGHRS and CDR2 YFSETQ. This CDR3 contains 14 residues. The CDR3 nucleotides read TGCGCCAGCAGCTTGAAGCGGGCCTACAATGAGCAGTTCTTC. It specifies CASSLKRAYNEQFF.

The chain joins TRBV6-1 to TRBJ2-7, with TRBD2 identical over 12 bases. CDR3 size: 15 residues. V dropped 4 bases and J dropped 2; count of bases not matched to a gene: 3. The germline V gene encodes CDR1 MNHNS and CDR2 SASEGT. The CDR3 DNA follows: TGTGCCAGCAGTGTTCTAGCGGGAGGGCCCTACGAGCAGTACTTC. This translates into CASSVLAGGPYEQYF.

This chain joins TRBV28 and TRBJ2-6, with TRBD1 as a possible D gene (7 bases). V lost 6 bases, J lost 8 bases, and 20 bases lay in between. From germline, CDR1 is MDHEN and CDR2 SYDVKM. There are 16 residues in the CDR3. CDR3 in amino acids: CASRQLGQWDSNVLTF. CDR3 coding DNA: TGTGCCAGCAGACAGCTGGGACAGTGGGACTCCAACGTCCTGACTTTC.

V is TRBV2 and J is TRBJ2-1; possible D gene TRBD2, 6 bases. V was cut by 7 bases and J by 1 base, with 14 bases left in between. The CDR3 runs to 15 residues. Germline V gene sequence: CDR1 SNHLY, CDR2 FYNNEI. CDR3 loop: CASMGFAGSYNEQFF. CDR3 DNA sequence: TGTGCCAGCATGGGTTTCGCGGGGTCCTACAATGAGCAGTTCTTC.